Listed below are T cell receptor beta chains from one sample, sequenced in a study of blood T cell repertoires in COVID-19. Assay used: immunoSEQ multiplex PCR; TCRdb lists only in-frame clones, some missing. The sample has 200,000 or so clones; 70% to 90% are singletons. Sequenced sample: PBMCs or T cells enriched from blood (not recorded which). These receptors came from a woman in her 40s with acute COVID-19. Both conserved end residues are part of each CDR3. Each record gives: V gene, clone size, J gene, D gene, CDR3 DNA, CDR3 protein. D genes are given only for firm matches. Clone sizes are given selectively: once, few, many, or a class where the clone is expanded.

>TRBV19|-|TRBJ2-1|-
TGTGCCAGTAGTATAGTTGTAAAGGGGGAGCAGTTCTTC
CASSIVVKGEQFF
>TRBV5-4|-|TRBJ1-2|TRBD1
TGTGCCAGCAGCTTATCCCAGGGGGCGCCGTATGGCTACACCTTC
CASSLSQGAPYGYTF
>TRBV19|once|TRBJ1-6|TRBD1
TGTGCCAGTAGTAGCGCCCGGGACAGCAGGTCCTATAATTCACCCCTCCACTTT
CASSSARDSRSYNSPLHF
>TRBV10-3|-|TRBJ1-2|TRBD1
TGTGCCATCAGGATGGACAGGGAGATTAACTATGGCTACACCTTC
CAIRMDREINYGYTF
>TRBV20-1|once|TRBJ2-3|-
TGCAGTGCTAGTCGGAGGGCGAGCTCAGATACGCAGTATTTT
CSASRRASSDTQYF
>TRBV6-5|-|TRBJ1-2|-
TGTGCCAGCATGAGCTTATTAAGCTACACCTTC
CASMSLLSYTF
>TRBV5-1|-|TRBJ2-1|-
TGCGCCAGCAGCTCTTCGACCCACCCCGGGAATGAGCAGTTCTTC
CASSSSTHPGNEQFF
>TRBV7-9|-|TRBJ1-1|-
TGTGCCAGCAGCTTAGAAGGAGGTCTATGGCCTGAAGCTTTCTTT
CASSLEGGLWPEAFF
>TRBV7-6|-|TRBJ2-7|TRBD1
TGTGCCAGCAGCCCGGGACAGGGTTGGCGCTACGAGCAGTACTTC
CASSPGQGWRYEQYF
>TRBV7-6|-|TRBJ2-7|TRBD1
TGTGCCAGCAGCTTAACTCAGGGGGCCTACGAGCAGTACTTC
CASSLTQGAYEQYF
>TRBV25-1|-|TRBJ1-2|TRBD1
TGTGCCAGCAGTGAATTTGCGACAGGGGGGACGAAAGGCTACACCTTC
CASSEFATGGTKGYTF
>TRBV6-5|-|TRBJ1-1|-
TGTGCCAGCAGTTACTCGTTTGGGGCCCCGGAAGCTTTCTTT
CASSYSFGAPEAFF
>TRBV7-2|-|TRBJ2-7|-
TGTGCCAGCAGCTTACGGTTTCCCGGGGGATACGAGCAGTACTTC
CASSLRFPGGYEQYF
>TRBV7-3|-|TRBJ2-7|TRBD1
TGTGCCAGCAGCGCAGAACCCGGGACAGGAGACGAGCAGTACTTC
CASSAEPGTGDEQYF
>TRBV14|-|TRBJ1-2|-
TGTGCCAGCAGCCAAGGGGGCAGCTATGGCTACACCTTC
CASSQGGSYGYTF
>TRBV15|few|TRBJ2-2|-
TGTGCCACCACACGAGGAAGTACATCCACCGGGGAGCTGTTTTTT
CATTRGSTSTGELFF
>TRBV5-1|-|TRBJ1-5|-
TGCGCCAGCAGCTTAGCAGGGTCCCGCAATCAGCCCCAGCATTTT
CASSLAGSRNQPQHF
>TRBV18|-|TRBJ2-3|-
TGTGCCAGCTCACCACCGGGGCTAGCGCGGGTCCCTACGCAGTATTTT
CASSPPGLARVPTQYF
>TRBV9|-|TRBJ1-3|TRBD1
TGTGCCAGCAGCCCCACAGGGGGCTCTGGAAACACCATATATTTT
CASSPTGGSGNTIYF
>TRBV25-1|few|TRBJ1-2|TRBD1
TGTGCCAGCAGTGAACCTATAGACAGGGGCTATGGCTACACCTTC
CASSEPIDRGYGYTF
>TRBV18|-|TRBJ2-1|TRBD1
TGTGCCAGCTCACCGATACAGGGGAATGAGCAGTTCTTC
CASSPIQGNEQFF
>TRBV19|-|TRBJ1-1|-
TGTGCCAGTAGTATAGACGGGGGGAGGGTGACTGAAGCTTTCTTT
CASSIDGGRVTEAFF
>TRBV5-5|-|TRBJ1-1|-
TGTGCCAGCAGCCAACAGTCAACCACTGAAGCTTTCTTT
CASSQQSTTEAFF
>TRBV5-4|-|TRBJ1-2|-
TGTGCCAGCAGCTGGGTATCGGGGGTCCCTGGCTACACCTTC
CASSWVSGVPGYTF
>TRBV18|-|TRBJ1-3|-
TGTGCCAGCTCAGGGGCATTCTCTGGAAACACCATATATTTT
CASSGAFSGNTIYF
>TRBV13|-|TRBJ1-3|-
TGTGCCAGCAGCGTACCGACAGCGAGCTCTGGAAACACCATATATTTT
CASSVPTASSGNTIYF
>TRBV2|-|TRBJ2-4|-
TGTGCCAGCAGATATTTGGCGGCGGACAGTTTTGACATTCAGTACTTC
CASRYLAADSFDIQYF
>TRBV4-3|once|TRBJ2-7|TRBD1
TGCGCCAGCAGCCAAAACCCCTCCGGGGACAGTTACGAGCAGTACTTC
CASSQNPSGDSYEQYF
>TRBV9|-|TRBJ2-1|TRBD1
TGTGCCAGCAGCGTGTCAGGGGGAAATGAGCAGTTCTTC
CASSVSGGNEQFF
>TRBV4-3|-|TRBJ1-2|-
TGCGCCAGCAGCCAAGCGACAGGAGCGGGAGGGTTTGGCTACACCTTC
CASSQATGAGGFGYTF
>TRBV5-4|-|TRBJ1-3|-
TGTGCCAGCAGCCGGGACAATGGAAACACCATATATTTT
CASSRDNGNTIYF
>TRBV6-2/TRBV6-3|-|TRBJ2-5|-
TGTGCCAGCAGTTTCCGACAGGTCGGGGAGACCCAGTACTTC
CASSFRQVGETQYF
>TRBV27|once|TRBJ1-4|TRBD1
TGTGCCAGCAGTAGCGGACAGGGGGCAGGCACTAATGAAAAACTGTTTTTT
CASSSGQGAGTNEKLFF
>TRBV5-1|-|TRBJ1-1|-
TGCGCCAGCAGCCGACACGGGACTACTGAAGCTTTCTTT
CASSRHGTTEAFF
>TRBV6-5|-|TRBJ1-4|-
TGTGCCAGCACGACAGTTCCTGCAACTAATGAAAAACTGTTTTTT
CASTTVPATNEKLFF
>TRBV19|-|TRBJ1-1|-
TGTGCCAGTACCGCCTGGGGGGGGGACACTGAAGCTTTCTTT
CASTAWGGDTEAFF
>TRBV11-2|-|TRBJ2-5|TRBD2
TGTGCCAGCAGCTTCGGGGGGGCCCAAGAGACCCAGTACTTC
CASSFGGAQETQYF
>TRBV3-1/TRBV3-2|-|TRBJ2-6|TRBD1
TGTGCCAGCGACGACAGGGGGTCTGGGGCCAACGTCCTGACTTTC
CASDDRGSGANVLTF
>TRBV27|-|TRBJ1-1|TRBD1
TGTGCCAGCAGTTCCCGGGACAGGGGCTACACTGAAGCTTTCTTT
CASSSRDRGYTEAFF
>TRBV27|-|TRBJ1-4|-
TGTGCCAGCAGTTTCTTATCCGCAGGGTATAATGAAAAACTGTTTTTT
CASSFLSAGYNEKLFF
>TRBV7-2|-|TRBJ1-2|TRBD1
TGTGCCAGCAGCTTAGCCGGCCGGACAGGGGCGGAGGGGGGCTACACCTTC
CASSLAGRTGAEGGYTF
>TRBV5-1|-|TRBJ1-2|-
TGCGCCAGCAGCTTGTCGACTTCTAACTATGGCTACACCTTC
CASSLSTSNYGYTF
>TRBV12-5|-|TRBJ1-6|TRBD1
TGTGCTAGTGGTCACCCGGACAGGGATTCACCCCTCCACTTT
CASGHPDRDSPLHF